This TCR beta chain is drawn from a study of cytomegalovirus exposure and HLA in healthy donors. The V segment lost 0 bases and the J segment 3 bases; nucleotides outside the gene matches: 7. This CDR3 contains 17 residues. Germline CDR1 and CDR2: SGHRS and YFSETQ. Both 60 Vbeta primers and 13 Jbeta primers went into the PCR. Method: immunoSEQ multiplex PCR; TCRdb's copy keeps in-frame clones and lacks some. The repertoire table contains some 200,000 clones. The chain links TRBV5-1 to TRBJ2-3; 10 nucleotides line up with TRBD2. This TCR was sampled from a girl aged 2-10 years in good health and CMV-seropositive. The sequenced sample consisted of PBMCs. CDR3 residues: CASSLEPSGSGTDTQYF. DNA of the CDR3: TGCGCCAGCAGCTTGGAGCCTAGCGGGAGCGGAACAGATACGCAGTATTTT.